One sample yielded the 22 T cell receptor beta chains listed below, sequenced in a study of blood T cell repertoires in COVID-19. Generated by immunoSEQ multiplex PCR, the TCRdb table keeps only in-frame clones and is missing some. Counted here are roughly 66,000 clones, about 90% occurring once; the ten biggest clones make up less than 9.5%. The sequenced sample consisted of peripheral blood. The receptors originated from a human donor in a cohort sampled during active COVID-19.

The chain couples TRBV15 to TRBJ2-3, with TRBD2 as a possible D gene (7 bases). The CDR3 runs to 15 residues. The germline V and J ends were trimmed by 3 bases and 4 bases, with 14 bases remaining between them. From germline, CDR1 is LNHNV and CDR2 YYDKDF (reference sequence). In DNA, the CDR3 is TGTGCCACCAGCAGGGGGGGGCAGACCTCAGATACGCAGTATTTT. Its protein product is CATSRGGQTSDTQYF.

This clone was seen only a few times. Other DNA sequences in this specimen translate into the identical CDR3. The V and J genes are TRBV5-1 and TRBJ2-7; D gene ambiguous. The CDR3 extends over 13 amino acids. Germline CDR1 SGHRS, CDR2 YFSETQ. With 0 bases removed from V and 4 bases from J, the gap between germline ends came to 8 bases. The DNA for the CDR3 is TGCGCCAGCAGCTTGGCGGCAGGTTACGAGCAGTACTTC. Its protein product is CASSLAAGYEQYF. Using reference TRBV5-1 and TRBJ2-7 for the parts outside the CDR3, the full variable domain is KAGVTQTPRYLIKTRGQQVTLSCSPISGHRSVSWYQQTPGQGLQFLFEYFSETQRNKGNFPGRFSGRQFSNSRSEMNVSTLELGDSALYLCASSLAAGYEQYFGPGTRLTVT.

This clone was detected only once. The CDR3 sequence: CASKPGGYSGNTIYF. In nucleotides, the CDR3 is TGTGCCAGCAAGCCAGGGGGCTACTCTGGAAACACCATATATTTT. The chain employs TRBV7-2 and TRBJ1-3, with 8 bases lining up with TRBD1. Germline assignment: CDR1 SGHTA and CDR2 FQGNSA. The junction had 5 bases not matched to a gene; V was cut back by 7 bases and J by 0 bases. The CDR3 sequence is 15 residues long.

The CDR3 DNA follows: TGCGCCAGCAGCCAAGGACGAGGGCAGCCAAATCAGCCCCAGCATTTT. Amino acids: CASSQGRGQPNQPQHF. V gene TRBV4-1 combines with J gene TRBJ1-5; D unresolved. The V gene lost 1 base and the J gene lost 4 bases, with 14 bases spanning the gap. Germline V gene sequence: CDR1 MGHRA, CDR2 YSYEKL. The CDR3 length is 16 residues.

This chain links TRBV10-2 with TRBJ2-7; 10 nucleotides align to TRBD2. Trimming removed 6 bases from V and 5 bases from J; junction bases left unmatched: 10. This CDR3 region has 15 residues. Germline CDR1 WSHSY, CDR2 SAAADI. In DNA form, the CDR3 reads TGCGCCAGCAGAAAAGCGGGAGGGGCTGTCAACGAGCAGTACTTC. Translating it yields CASRKAGGAVNEQYF.

CDR3 nucleotides: TGTGCTAGTGGTTTGGACACAGACGGCAATCAGCCCCAGCATTTT. Residues: CASGLDTDGNQPQHF. The genes are TRBV12-5 and TRBJ1-5; no firm D call. CDR1 LGHNT and CDR2 FRNRAP come from the germline V gene. Deletions cut 1 base from V and 2 bases from J, with 9 bases between. The CDR3 loop spans 15 amino acids.

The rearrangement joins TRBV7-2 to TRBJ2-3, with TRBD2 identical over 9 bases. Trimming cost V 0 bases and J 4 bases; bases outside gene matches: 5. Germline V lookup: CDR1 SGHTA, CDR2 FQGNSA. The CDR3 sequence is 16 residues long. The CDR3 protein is CASSLAGTSLADTQYF. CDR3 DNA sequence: TGTGCCAGCAGCTTAGCGGGGACTAGCCTGGCAGATACGCAGTATTTT.

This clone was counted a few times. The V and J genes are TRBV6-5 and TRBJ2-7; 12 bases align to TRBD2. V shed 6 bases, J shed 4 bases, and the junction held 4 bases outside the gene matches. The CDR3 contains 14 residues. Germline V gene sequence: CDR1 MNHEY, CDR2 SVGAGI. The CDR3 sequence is CASRRLAGEYEQYF. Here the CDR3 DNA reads TGTGCCAGCAGGCGACTAGCGGGGGAGTACGAGCAGTACTTC.

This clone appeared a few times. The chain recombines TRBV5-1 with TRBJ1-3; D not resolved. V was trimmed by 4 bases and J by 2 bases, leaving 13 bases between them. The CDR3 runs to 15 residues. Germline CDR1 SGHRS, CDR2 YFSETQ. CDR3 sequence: CASSPTGATGNTIYF. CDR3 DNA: TGCGCCAGCAGCCCGACTGGAGCGACTGGAAACACCATATATTTT.

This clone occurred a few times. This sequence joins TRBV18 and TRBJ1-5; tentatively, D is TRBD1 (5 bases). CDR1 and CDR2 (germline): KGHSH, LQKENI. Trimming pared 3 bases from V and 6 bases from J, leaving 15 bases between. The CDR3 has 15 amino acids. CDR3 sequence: CASSPGAGRGQPQHF. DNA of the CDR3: TGTGCCAGCTCACCGGGAGCAGGGCGGGGTCAGCCCCAGCATTTT.

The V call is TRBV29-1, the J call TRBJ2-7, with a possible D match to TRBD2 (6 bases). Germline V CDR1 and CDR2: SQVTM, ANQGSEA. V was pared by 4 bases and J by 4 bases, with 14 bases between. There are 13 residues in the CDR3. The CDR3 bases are TGCAGCGTTGTCGGAGGGATTAGGTACGAGCAGTACTTC. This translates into CSVVGGIRYEQYF.

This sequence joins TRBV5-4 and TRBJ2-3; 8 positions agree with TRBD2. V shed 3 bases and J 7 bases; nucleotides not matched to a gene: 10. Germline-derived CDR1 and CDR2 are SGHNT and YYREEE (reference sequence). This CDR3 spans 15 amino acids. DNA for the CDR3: TGTGCCAGCAGCTCGGGGCGGCGGGAGGTTCATACGCAGTATTTT. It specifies CASSSGRREVHTQYF.

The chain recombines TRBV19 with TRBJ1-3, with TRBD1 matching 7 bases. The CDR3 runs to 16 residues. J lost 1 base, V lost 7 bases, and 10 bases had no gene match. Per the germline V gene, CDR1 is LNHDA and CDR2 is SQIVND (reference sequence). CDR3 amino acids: CASNLKGASSGNTIYF. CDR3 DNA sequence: TGTGCCAGTAATCTTAAGGGGGCTTCTTCTGGAAACACCATATATTTT.

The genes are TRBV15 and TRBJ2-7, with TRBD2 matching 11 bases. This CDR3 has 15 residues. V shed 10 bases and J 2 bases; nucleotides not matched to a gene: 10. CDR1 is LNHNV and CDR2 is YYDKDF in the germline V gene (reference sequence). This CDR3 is CAIVAGTSGTYEQYF. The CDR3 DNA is TGTGCCATCGTTGCCGGGACTAGCGGTACCTACGAGCAGTACTTC.

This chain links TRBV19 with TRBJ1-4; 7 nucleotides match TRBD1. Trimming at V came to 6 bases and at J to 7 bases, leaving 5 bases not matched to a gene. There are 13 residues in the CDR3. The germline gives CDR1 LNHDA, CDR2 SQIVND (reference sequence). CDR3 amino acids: CASSNRGGEKLFF. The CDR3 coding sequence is TGTGCCAGTAGCAACAGGGGAGGTGAAAAACTGTTTTTT. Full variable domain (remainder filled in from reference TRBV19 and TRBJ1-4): DGGITQSPKYLFRKEGQNVTLSCEQNLNHDAMYWYRQDPGQGLRLIYYSQIVNDFQKGDIAEGYSVSREKKESFPLTVTSAQKNPTAFYLCASSNRGGEKLFFGSGTQLSVL.

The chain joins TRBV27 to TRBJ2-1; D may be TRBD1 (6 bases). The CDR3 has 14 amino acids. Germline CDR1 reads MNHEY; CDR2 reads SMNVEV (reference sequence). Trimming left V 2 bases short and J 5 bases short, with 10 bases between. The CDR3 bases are TGTGCCAGCAGTTTAACCGGGACAAACAATGAGCAGTTCTTC. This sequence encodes CASSLTGTNNEQFF.

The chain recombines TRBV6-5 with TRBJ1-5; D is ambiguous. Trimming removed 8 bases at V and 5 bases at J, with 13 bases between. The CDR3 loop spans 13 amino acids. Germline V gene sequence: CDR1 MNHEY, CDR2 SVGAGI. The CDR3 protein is CASLIDGDQPQHF. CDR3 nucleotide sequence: TGTGCCAGCTTAATCGACGGGGATCAGCCCCAGCATTTT.

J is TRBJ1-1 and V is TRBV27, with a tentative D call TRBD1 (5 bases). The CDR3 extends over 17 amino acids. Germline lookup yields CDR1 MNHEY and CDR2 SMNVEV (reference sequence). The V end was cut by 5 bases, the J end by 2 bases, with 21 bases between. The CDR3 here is CASSPRGSGGGNTEAFF. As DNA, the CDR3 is TGTGCCAGCAGTCCGAGGGGTTCGGGGGGAGGTAACACTGAAGCTTTCTTT.

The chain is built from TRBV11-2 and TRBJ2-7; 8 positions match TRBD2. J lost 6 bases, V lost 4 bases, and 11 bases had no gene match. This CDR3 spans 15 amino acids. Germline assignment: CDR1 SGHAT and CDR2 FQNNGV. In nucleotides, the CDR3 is TGTGCCAGCAGCTCCAACCTGGGCGGGGGGCTCGAGCAGTACTTC. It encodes CASSSNLGGGLEQYF.

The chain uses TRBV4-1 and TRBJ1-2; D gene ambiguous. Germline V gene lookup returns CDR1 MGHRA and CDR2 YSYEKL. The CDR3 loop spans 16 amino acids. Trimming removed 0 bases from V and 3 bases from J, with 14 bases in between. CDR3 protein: CASSQDPEARYYGYTF. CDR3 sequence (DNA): TGCGCCAGCAGCCAAGACCCCGAAGCGCGCTACTATGGCTACACCTTC.

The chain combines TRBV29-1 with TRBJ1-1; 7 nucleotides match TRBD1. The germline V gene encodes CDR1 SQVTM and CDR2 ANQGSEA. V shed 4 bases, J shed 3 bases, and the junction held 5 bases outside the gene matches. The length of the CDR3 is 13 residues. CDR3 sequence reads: CSVAQGEDTEAFF. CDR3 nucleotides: TGCAGCGTTGCCCAGGGGGAAGACACTGAAGCTTTCTTT.

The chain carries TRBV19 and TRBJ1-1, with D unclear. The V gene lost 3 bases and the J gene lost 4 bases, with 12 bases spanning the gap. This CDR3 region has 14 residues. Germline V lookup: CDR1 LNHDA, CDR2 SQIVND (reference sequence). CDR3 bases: TGTGCCAGTAGTATGACTGCCGCACGCACTGAAGCTTTCTTT. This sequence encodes CASSMTAARTEAFF.